A single sample is the source of the 12 T cell receptor beta chains below, sequenced in a study of blood T cell repertoires in COVID-19. The data were produced by immunoSEQ multiplex PCR, yet TCRdb's version contains in-frame clones alone and is incomplete. The profile shows around 57,000 clones, approximately 86% of them singletons. The sequenced material came from peripheral blood. These receptors were taken from a woman of 80 years or more with COVID-19, enrolled during active disease.

This chain joins TRBV2 and TRBJ2-1, with 7 nucleotides matching TRBD2. V was pared by 8 bases and J by 6 bases, with 4 bases of the junction left unmatched. The CDR3 loop spans 12 amino acids. The germline gives CDR1 SNHLY, CDR2 FYNNEI. The CDR3 nucleotides read TGTGCCAGCGGACTAGTCTCCAATGAGCAGTTCTTC. Residues: CASGLVSNEQFF. Supplemented by reference TRBV2 and TRBJ2-1, the full variable domain reads EPEVTQTPSHQVTQMGQEVILRCVPISNHLYFYWYRQILGQKVEFLVSFYNNEISEKSEIFDDQFSVERPDGSNFTLKIRSTKLEDSAMYFCASGLVSNEQFFGPGTRLTVL.

This clone came up once. The rearrangement links TRBV2 to TRBJ1-2; D is perhaps TRBD1 (5 bases). V lost 7 bases to trimming and J lost 9 bases, with 18 bases between them. Per the germline V gene, CDR1 is SNHLY and CDR2 is FYNNEI. The CDR3 consists of 13 residues. In DNA, the CDR3 is TGTGCCAGCAATGTCGGGGGACCTTATCGCTACACCTTC. Translating gives CASNVGGPYRYTF. Combining the CDR3 with reference TRBV2 and TRBJ1-2 gives the whole variable domain EPEVTQTPSHQVTQMGQEVILRCVPISNHLYFYWYRQILGQKVEFLVSFYNNEISEKSEIFDDQFSVERPDGSNFTLKIRSTKLEDSAMYFCASNVGGPYRYTFGSGTRLTVV.

The chain uses TRBV30 and TRBJ1-1; perhaps TRBD1 as D (5 bases). Germline V gene data show CDR1 as GTSNPN and CDR2 as SVGIG (reference sequence). The CDR3 length is 12 residues. Trimming shortened V by 7 bases and J by 5 bases, and 14 bases separated the two germline ends. The CDR3 loop reads CASFGGRTEAFF. The CDR3 DNA sequence: TGTGCCTCCTTCGGGGGTCGTACTGAAGCTTTCTTT.

This sequence joins TRBV2 and TRBJ1-1; D possibly corresponds to TRBD1 (6 bases). Germline V gives CDR1 SNHLY, CDR2 FYNNEI. The CDR3 is 13 amino acids. The ends were cut back, 8 bases at V and 4 bases at J, with 14 bases in the middle. Written as DNA, the CDR3 is TGTGCCAGCGTACTCCGAGGGGGCACTGAAGCTTTCTTT. This codes for CASVLRGGTEAFF.

This sequence joins TRBV5-4 and TRBJ2-1; a weak D match, TRBD1 (6 bases). From germline, CDR1 is SGHNT and CDR2 YYREEE (reference sequence). The CDR3 totals 12 residues. Trimming took 1 base from V and 9 from J, leaving 8 bases between them. CDR3 sequence: CASSLNRAEQFF. The CDR3 nucleotides read TGTGCCAGCAGCTTGAACAGGGCTGAGCAGTTCTTC.

The chain combines TRBV5-4 with TRBJ2-6, with D perhaps TRBD1 (5 bases). CDR1 and CDR2 from the germline V gene are SGHNT and YYREEE (reference sequence). The V end was cut by 4 bases, the J end by 0 bases, with 14 bases between. This CDR3 has 17 residues. CDR3 bases: TGTGCCAGCAGCATGGCAGGACAATACTCTGGGGCCAACGTCCTGACTTTC. Translation: CASSMAGQYSGANVLTF. The full variable domain, rest sourced from reference TRBV5-4 and TRBJ2-6, is ETGVTQSPTHLIKTRGQQVTLRCSSQSGHNTVSWYQQALGQGPQFIFQYYREEENGRGNFPPRFSGLQFPNYSSELNVNALELDDSALYLCASSMAGQYSGANVLTFGAGSRLTVL.

The gene calls are TRBV4-1 and TRBJ2-7, with 9 bases fitting TRBD2. Germline CDR1 reads MGHRA; CDR2 reads YSYEKL. The J segment lost 4 bases and the V segment lost 0 bases, leaving 10 bases of the junction unmatched. This CDR3 comprises 17 residues. The CDR3: CASSQDELAGGRYEQYF. The CDR3 nucleotides read TGCGCCAGCAGCCAAGATGAGCTCGCGGGGGGGCGGTACGAGCAGTACTTC.

This chain uses TRBV28 with TRBJ2-3; the D is unclear. Trimming cost V 5 bases and J 0 bases, with 12 bases left between them. CDR3 length: 15 amino acids. Germline CDR1 and CDR2: MDHEN and SYDVKM. This CDR3 is CASSPPGYSTDTQYF. The CDR3 nucleotides are TGTGCCAGCAGTCCCCCCGGTTATAGCACAGATACGCAGTATTTT.

J is TRBJ1-1 and V is TRBV5-1; D not resolved. V lost 1 base and J 0 bases, leaving 7 bases between the germline ends. Germline V gives CDR1 SGHRS, CDR2 YFSETQ. The CDR3 is 14 residues long. The CDR3 DNA is TGCGCCAGCAGCTTGAGCGGTCTGAACACTGAAGCTTTCTTT. Its protein product is CASSLSGLNTEAFF.

The rearrangement uses TRBV27 and TRBJ2-1, with TRBD2 identical over 8 bases. The CDR3 runs to 17 residues. V lost 2 bases, J lost 4 bases, and 10 bases stayed unmatched. CDR1 and CDR2 (germline): MNHEY, SMNVEV (reference sequence). This chain's CDR3 is CASSLLGIAGPYNEQFF. CDR3 coding DNA: TGTGCCAGCAGTTTACTGGGGATAGCGGGGCCTTACAATGAGCAGTTCTTC.

V usage is TRBV9 and J usage is TRBJ1-4, with D possibly matching TRBD1 (5 bases). This CDR3 has 13 amino acids. V was trimmed by 3 bases and J by 5 bases, leaving 8 bases between them. The V gene's germline CDR1 is SGDLS and CDR2 YYNGEE. In DNA form, the CDR3 reads TGTGCCAGCAGCGGGACACTGAATGAAAAACTGTTTTTT. It encodes CASSGTLNEKLFF.

The chain couples TRBV6-1 to TRBJ1-5; 8 nucleotides match TRBD1. CDR1 and CDR2 (germline): MNHNS, SASEGT. Losses at the gene ends were 3 bases for V and 10 bases for J; bases not matched to a gene: 5. CDR3 length equals 13 residues. The CDR3 nucleotides are TGTGCCAGCAGTGAGGGACAGGTCATCCCCCAGCATTTT. This gives the protein CASSEGQVIPQHF.